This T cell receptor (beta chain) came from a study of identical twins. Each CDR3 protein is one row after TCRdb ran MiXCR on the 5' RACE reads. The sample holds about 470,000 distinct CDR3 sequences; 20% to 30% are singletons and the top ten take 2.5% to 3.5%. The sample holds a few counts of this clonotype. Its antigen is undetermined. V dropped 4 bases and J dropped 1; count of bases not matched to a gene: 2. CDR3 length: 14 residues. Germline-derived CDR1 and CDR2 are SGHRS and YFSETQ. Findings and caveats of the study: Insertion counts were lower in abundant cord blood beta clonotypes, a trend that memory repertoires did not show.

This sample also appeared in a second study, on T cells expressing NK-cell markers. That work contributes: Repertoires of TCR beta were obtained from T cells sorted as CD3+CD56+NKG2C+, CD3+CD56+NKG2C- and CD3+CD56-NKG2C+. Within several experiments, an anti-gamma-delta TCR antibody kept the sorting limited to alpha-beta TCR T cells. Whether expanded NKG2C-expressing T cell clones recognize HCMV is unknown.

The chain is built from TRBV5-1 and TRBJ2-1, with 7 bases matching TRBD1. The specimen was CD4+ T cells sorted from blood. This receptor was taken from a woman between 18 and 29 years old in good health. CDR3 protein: CASSEQGSYNEQFF. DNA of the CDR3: TGCGCCAGCAGCGAACAGGGGTCCTACAATGAGCAGTTCTTC.